The T cell receptor (beta chain) described here comes from a study of cytotoxic CD8 clonotypes in ibrutinib-treated CLL. General study points: Private clonotypes, not public ones, expanded at ibrutinib response.

This clone turned up a few times. Its antigen remains unidentified. The table came from immunoSEQ multiplex PCR; TCRdb's copy has only in-frame clones and leaves some out. Here the sample spans 9,500 to 15,000 clones, around two thirds being singletons. V was trimmed by 5 bases and J by 3 bases, leaving 11 bases between them. The CDR3 has 13 amino acids. Germline assignment: CDR1 SGHAT and CDR2 FQNNGV. The clonotype comes from a human donor with chronic lymphocytic leukemia. The rearrangement links TRBV11-2 to TRBJ2-7, with D perhaps TRBD1 (6 bases). The sample here was PBMCs, taken before ibrutinib treatment. The CDR3 spells CASSKGQNYEQYF. The DNA of the CDR3 is TGTGCCAGCAGCAAAGGACAGAACTACGAGCAGTACTTC.